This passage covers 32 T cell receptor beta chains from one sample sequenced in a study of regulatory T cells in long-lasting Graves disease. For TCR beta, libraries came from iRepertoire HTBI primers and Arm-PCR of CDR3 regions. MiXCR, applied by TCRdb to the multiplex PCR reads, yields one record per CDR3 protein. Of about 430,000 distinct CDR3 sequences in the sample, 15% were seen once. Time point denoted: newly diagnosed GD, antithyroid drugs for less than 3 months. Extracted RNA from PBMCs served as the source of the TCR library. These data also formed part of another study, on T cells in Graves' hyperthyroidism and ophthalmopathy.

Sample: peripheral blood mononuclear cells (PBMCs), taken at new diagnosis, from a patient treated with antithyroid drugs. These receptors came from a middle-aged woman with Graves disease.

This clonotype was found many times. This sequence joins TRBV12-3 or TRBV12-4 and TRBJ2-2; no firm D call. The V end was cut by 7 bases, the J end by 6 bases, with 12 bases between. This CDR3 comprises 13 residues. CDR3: CASNNGHPGELFF. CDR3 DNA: TGTGCCAGCAACAACGGGCATCCCGGGGAGCTGTTTTTT.

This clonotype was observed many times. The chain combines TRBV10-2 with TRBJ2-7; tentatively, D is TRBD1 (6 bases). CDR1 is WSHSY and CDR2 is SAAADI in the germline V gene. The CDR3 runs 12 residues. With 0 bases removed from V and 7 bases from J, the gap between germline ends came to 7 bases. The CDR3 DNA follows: TGCGCCAGCAGTGAGTCTGGGACAGAGCAGTACTTC. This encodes CASSESGTEQYF.

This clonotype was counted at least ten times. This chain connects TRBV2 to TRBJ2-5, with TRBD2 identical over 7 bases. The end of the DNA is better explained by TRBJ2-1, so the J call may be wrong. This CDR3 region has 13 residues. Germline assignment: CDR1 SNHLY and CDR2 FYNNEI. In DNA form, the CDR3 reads TGTGCCAGCAACGTTCTAGCGGACAATGAGCAGTTCTTC. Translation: CASNVLADNEQFF.

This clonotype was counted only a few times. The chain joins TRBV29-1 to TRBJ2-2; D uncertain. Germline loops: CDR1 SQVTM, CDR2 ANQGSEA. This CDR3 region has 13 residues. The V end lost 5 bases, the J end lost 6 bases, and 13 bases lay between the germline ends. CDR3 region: CSVRIGFPGELFF. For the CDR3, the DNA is TGCAGCGTTAGAATAGGTTTTCCCGGGGAGCTGTTTTTT.

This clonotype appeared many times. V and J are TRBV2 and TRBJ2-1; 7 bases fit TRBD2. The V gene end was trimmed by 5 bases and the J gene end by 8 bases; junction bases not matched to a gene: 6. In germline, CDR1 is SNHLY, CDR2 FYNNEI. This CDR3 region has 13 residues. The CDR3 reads CASSWTGRDEQFF. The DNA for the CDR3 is TGTGCCAGCAGTTGGACTGGGAGGGATGAGCAGTTCTTC.

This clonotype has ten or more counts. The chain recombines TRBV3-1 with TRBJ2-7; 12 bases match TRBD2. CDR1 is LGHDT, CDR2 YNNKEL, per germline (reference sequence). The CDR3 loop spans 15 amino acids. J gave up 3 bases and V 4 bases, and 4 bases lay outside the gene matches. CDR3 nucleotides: TGTGCCAGCAGCCCGGGACTAGCGGGTCTCTACGAGCAGTACTTC. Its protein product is CASSPGLAGLYEQYF.

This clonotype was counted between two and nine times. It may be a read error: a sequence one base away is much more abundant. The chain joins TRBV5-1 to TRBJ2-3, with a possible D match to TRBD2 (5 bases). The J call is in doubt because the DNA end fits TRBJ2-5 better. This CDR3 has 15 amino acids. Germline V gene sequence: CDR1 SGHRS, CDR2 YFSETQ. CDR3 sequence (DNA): TGCGCCAGCAGCTTTCGGGATGAGCGGAGAGAGTCCCAGTACTTC. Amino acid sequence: CASSFRDERRESQYF.

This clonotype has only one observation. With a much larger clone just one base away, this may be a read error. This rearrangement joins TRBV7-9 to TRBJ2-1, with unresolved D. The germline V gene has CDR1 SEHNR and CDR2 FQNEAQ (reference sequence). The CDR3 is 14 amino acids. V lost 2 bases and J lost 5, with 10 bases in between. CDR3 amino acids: CASSLTQVNNEQFF. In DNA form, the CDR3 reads TGTGCCAGCAGCTTAACCCAGGTAAACAATGAGCAGTTCTTC.

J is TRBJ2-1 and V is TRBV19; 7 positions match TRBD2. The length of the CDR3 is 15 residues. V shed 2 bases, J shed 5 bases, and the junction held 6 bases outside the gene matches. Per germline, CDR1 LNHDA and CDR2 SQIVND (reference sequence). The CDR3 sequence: CASSILAETNNEQFF. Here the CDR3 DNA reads TGTGCCAGTAGTATACTAGCGGAGACAAACAATGAGCAGTTCTTC.

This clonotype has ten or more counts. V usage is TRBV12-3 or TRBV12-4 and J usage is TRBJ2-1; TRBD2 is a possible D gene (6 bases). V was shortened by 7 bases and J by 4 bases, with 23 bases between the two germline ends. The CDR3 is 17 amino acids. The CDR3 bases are TGTGCCAGCACCCCCCCGGGACTCCCTGGGGTATACAATGAGCAGTTCTTC. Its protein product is CASTPPGLPGVYNEQFF.

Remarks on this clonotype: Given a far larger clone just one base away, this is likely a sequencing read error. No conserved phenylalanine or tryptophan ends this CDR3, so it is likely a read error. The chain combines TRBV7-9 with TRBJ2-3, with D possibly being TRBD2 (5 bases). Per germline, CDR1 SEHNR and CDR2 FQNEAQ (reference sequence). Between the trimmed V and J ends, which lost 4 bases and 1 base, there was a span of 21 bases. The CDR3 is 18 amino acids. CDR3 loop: CASSSFAGLGPRTDTQYL. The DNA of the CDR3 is TGTGCCAGCAGCTCTTTTGCGGGCTTAGGTCCCCGCACAGATACGCAGTATTTG.

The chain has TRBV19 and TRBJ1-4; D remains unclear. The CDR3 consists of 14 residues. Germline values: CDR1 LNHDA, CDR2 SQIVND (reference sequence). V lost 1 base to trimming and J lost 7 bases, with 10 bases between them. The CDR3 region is CASSIGGKGEKLFF. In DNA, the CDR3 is TGTGCCAGTAGTATAGGCGGTAAGGGTGAAAAACTGTTTTTT.

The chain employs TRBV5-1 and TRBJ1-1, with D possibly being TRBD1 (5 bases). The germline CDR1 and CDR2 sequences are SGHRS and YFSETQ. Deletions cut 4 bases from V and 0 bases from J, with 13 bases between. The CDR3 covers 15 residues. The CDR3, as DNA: TGCGCCAGCAGCCAGGGAGCTAACATGAACACTGAAGCTTTCTTT. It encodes CASSQGANMNTEAFF.

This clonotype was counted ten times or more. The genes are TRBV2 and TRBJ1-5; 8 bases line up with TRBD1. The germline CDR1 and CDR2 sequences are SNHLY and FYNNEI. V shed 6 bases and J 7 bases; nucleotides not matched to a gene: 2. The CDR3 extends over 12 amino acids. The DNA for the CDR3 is TGTGCCAGCAGGGACAGGGACCAGCCCCAGCATTTT. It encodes CASRDRDQPQHF.

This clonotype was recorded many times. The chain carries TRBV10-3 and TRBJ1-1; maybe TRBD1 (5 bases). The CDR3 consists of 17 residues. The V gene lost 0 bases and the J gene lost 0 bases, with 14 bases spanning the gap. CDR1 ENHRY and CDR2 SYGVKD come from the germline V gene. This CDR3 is CAISESSRQLMNTEAFF. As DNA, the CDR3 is TGTGCCATCAGTGAGTCCTCCAGACAGCTGATGAACACTGAAGCTTTCTTT.

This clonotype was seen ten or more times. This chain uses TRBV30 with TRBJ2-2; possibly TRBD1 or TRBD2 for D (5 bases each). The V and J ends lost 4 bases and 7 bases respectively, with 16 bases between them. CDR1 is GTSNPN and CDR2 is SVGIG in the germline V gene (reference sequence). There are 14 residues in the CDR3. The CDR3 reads CAWTLGVSGGELFF. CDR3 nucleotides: TGTGCCTGGACCCTGGGGGTATCCGGCGGGGAGCTGTTTTTT.

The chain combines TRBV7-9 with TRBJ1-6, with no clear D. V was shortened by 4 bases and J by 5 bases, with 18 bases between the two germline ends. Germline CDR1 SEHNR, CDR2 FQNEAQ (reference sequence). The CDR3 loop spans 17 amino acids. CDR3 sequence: CASSSNSGRVNNSPLHF. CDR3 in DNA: TGTGCCAGCAGCTCGAATAGTGGTAGGGTCAATAATTCACCCCTCCACTTT.

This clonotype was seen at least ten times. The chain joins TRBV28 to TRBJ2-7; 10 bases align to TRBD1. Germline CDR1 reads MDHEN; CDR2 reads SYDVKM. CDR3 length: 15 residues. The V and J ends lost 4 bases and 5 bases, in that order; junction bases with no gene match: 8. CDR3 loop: CASSSSGTGVHEQYF. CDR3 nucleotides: TGTGCCAGCAGTTCCTCCGGGACAGGGGTCCACGAGCAGTACTTC.

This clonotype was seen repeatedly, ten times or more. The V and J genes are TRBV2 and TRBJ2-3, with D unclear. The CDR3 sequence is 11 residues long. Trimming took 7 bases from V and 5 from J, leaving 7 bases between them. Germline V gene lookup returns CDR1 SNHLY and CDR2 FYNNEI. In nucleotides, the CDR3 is TGTGCCAGCACATGGCAAGATACGCAGTATTTT. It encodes CASTWQDTQYF.

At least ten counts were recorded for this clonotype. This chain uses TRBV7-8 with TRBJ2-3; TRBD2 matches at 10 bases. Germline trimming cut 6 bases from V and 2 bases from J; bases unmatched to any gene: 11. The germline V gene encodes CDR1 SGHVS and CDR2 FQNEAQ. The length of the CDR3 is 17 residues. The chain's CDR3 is CASRLAGVSWDTDTQYF. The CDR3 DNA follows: TGTGCCAGCAGGCTAGCGGGAGTGAGTTGGGACACAGATACGCAGTATTTT. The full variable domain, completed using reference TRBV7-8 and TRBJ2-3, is GAGVSQSPRYKVAKRGQDVALRCDPISGHVSLFWYQQALGQGPEFLTYFQNEAQLDKSGLPSDRFFAERPEGSVSTLKIQRTQQEDSAVYLCASRLAGVSWDTDTQYFGPGTRLTVL.

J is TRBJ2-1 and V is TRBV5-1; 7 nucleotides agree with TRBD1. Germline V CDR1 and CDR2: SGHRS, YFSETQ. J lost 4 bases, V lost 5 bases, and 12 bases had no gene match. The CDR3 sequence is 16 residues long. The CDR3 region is CASRLTPGQLYNEQFF. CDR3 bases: TGCGCCAGCAGACTTACTCCGGGACAGCTTTACAATGAGCAGTTCTTC.

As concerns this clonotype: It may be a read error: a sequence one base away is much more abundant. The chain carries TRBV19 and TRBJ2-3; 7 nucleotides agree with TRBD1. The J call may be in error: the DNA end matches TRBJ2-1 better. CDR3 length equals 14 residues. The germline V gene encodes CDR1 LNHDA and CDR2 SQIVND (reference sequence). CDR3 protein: CASGITGVYNEQFF. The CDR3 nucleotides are TGTGCCAGTGGTATCACAGGGGTCTACAATGAGCAGTTCTTC.

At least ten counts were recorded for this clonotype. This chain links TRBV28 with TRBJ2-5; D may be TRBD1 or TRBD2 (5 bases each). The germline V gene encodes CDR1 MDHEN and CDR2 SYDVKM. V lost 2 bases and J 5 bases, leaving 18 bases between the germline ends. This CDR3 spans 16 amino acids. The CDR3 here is CASSLNRGRSVETQYF. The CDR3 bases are TGTGCCAGCAGTTTAAACCGGGGCCGAAGTGTGGAGACCCAGTACTTC.

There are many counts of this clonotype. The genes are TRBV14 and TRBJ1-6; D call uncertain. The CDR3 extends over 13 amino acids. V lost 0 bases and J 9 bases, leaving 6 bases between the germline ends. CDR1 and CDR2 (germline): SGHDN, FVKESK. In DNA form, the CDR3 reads TGTGCCAGCAGCCAAGAAGAGGGTTCACCCCTCCACTTT. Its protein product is CASSQEEGSPLHF.

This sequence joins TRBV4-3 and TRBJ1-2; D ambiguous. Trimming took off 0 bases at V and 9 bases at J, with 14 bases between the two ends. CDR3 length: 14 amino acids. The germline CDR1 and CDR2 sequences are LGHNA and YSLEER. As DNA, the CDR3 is TGCGCCAGCAGCCAAGATCTGGCCACCCCTCGCTACACCTTC. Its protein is CASSQDLATPRYTF.

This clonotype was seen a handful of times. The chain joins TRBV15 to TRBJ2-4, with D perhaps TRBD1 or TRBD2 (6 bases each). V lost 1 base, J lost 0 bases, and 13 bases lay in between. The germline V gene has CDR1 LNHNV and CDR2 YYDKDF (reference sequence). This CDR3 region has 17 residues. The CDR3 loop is CATSRGGLALAKNIQYF. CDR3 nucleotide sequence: TGTGCCACCAGCAGAGGGGGGCTAGCGTTAGCCAAAAACATTCAGTACTTC.

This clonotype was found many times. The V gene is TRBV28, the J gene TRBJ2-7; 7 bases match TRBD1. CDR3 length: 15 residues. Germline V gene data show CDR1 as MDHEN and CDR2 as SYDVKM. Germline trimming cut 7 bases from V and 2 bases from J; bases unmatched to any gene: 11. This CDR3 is CASTSSGTVAYEQYF. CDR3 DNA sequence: TGTGCCAGCACCTCCAGTGGGACAGTCGCCTACGAGCAGTACTTC.

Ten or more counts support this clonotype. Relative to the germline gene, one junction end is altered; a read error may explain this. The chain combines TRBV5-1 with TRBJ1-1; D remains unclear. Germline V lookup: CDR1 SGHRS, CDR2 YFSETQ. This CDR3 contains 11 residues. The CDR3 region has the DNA TGTGCCAGCAGCTTAGACACTGAAGCTTTCTTT. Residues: CASSLDTEAFF.

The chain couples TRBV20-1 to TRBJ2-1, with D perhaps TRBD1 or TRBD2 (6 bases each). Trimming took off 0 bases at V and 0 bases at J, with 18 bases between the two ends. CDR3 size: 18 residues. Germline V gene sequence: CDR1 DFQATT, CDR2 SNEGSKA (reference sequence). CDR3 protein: CSARDLGGPGSSYNEQFF. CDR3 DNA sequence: TGCAGTGCTAGAGATCTCGGGGGCCCAGGGAGCTCCTACAATGAGCAGTTCTTC.

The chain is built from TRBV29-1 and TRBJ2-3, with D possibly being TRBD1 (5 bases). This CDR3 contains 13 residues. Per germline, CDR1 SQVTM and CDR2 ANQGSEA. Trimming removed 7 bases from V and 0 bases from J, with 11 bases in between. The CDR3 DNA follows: TGCAGCGGGCGACAGAGTAGCACAGATACGCAGTATTTT. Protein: CSGRQSSTDTQYF.

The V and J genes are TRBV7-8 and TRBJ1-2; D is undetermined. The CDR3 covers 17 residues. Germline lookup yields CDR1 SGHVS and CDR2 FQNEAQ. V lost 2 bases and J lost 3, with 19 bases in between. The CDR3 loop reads CASSLCSFLWRHYGYTF. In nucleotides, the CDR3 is TGTGCCAGCAGCTTATGTTCCTTCCTATGGCGCCACTATGGCTACACCTTC.

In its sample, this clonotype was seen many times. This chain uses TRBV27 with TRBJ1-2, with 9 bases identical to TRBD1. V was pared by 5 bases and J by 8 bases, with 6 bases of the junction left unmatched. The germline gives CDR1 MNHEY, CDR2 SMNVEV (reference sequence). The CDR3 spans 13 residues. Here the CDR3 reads CASSVTGGEGYTF. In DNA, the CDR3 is TGTGCCAGCAGTGTGACAGGGGGGGAAGGCTACACCTTC.